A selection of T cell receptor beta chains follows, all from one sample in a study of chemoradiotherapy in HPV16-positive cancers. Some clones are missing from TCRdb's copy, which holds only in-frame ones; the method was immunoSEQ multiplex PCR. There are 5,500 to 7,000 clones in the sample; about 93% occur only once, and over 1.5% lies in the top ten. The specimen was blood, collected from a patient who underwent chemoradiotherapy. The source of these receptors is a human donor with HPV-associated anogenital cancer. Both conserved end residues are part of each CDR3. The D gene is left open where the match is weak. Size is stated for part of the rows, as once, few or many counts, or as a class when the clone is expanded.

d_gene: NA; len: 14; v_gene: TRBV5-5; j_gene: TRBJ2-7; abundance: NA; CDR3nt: TGTGCCAGCAGCTTCAGGGGAAACGGCTACGAGCAGTACTTC; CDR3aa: CASSFRGNGYEQYF
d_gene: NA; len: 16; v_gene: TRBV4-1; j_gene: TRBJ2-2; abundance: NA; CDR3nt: TGCGCCAGCAGCCAAGATGGTCGGACGAACACCGGGGAGCTGTTTTTT; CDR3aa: CASSQDGRTNTGELFF
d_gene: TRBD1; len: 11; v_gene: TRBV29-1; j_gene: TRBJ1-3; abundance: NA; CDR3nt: TGCAGCGTGACCAGGGGGCACACCATATATTTT; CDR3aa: CSVTRGHTIYF
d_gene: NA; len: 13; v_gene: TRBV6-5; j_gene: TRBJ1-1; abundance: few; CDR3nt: TGTGCCAGCAACATACAGGGTTCCACTGAAGCTTTCTTT; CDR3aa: CASNIQGSTEAFF
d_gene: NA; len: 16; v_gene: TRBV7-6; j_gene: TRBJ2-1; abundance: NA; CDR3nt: TGTGCCAGCAGCTTAGGGGGGGGCCAATCCTACAATGAGCAGTTCTTC; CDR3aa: CASSLGGGQSYNEQFF
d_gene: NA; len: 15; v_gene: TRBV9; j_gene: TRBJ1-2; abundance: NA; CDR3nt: TGTGCCAGCAGCGTAGCGTCAGTGCCCGACTATGGCTACACCTTC; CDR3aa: CASSVASVPDYGYTF
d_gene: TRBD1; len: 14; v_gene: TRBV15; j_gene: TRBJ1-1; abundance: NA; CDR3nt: TGTGCCACCAGCAGGGACAGGGGATTCACTGAAGCTTTCTTT; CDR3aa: CATSRDRGFTEAFF
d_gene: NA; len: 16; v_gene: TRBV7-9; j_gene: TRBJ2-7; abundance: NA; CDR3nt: TGTGCCAGCACCATATCGGGGCAGGGTGTACCCTACGAGCAGTACTTC; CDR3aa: CASTISGQGVPYEQYF
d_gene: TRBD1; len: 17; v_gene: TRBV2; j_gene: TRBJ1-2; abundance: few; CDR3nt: TGTGCCAGCTCACCCGGGACAGCAGCGCTAATCATCTATGGCTACACCTTC; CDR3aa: CASSPGTAALIIYGYTF
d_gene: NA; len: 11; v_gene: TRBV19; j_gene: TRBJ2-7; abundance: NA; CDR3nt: TGTGCCAGTAGTGTGGACTACGAGCAGTACTTC; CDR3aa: CASSVDYEQYF
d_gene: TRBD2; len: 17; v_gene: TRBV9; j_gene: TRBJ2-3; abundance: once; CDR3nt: TGTGCCAGCAGCGTAACGCTAGCGGGAGGGCCGGGAGATACGCAGTATTTT; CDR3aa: CASSVTLAGGPGDTQYF
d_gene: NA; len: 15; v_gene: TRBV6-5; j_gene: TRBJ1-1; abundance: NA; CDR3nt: TGTGCCAGCAGTTATGGTGGGCGCGGGAACACTGAAGCTTTCTTT; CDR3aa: CASSYGGRGNTEAFF
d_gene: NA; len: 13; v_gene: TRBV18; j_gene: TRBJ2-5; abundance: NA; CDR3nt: TGTGCCAGCTCACAACGGGGAGGAGAGACCCAGTACTTC; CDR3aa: CASSQRGGETQYF
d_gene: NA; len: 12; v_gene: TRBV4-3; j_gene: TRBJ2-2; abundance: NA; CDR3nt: TGCGCCAGCAGCCAAGACTCCGGGGAGCTGTTTTTT; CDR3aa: CASSQDSGELFF
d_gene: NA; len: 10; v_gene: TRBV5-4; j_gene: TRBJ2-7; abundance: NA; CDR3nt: TGTGCCAGCAGCAACTACGAGCAGTACTTC; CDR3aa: CASSNYEQYF
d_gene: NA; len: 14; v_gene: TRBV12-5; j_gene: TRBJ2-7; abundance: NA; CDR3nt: TGTGCTAGTGGTTTGGTTGGTAGCTCCTACGAGCAGTACTTC; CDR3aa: CASGLVGSSYEQYF
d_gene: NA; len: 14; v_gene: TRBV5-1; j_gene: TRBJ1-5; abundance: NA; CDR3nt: TGCGCCAGCAGCTTGACAGGGAACAATCAGCCCCAGCATTTT; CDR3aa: CASSLTGNNQPQHF
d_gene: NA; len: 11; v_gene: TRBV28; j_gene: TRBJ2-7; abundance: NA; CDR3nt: TGTGCCAGCAGCCCCTTTATCGAGCAGTACTTC; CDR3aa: CASSPFIEQYF
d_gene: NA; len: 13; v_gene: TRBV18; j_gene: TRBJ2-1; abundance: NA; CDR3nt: TGTGCCAGCTCACAACCACCTAGGGATGAGCAGTTCTTC; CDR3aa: CASSQPPRDEQFF
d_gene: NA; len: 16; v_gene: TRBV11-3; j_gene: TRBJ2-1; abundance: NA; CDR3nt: TGTGCCAGCAGCTTACAGGGTCTAAGCTCCTACAATGAGCAGTTCTTC; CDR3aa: CASSLQGLSSYNEQFF
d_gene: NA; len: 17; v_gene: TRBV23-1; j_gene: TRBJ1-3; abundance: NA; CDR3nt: TGCGCCAGCAGCCCCGACAGCCTCGGACAGTCTGGAAACACCATATATTTT; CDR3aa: CASSPDSLGQSGNTIYF
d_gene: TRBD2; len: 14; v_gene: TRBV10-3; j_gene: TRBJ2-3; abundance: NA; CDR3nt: TGTGCCGTGATGCGGGGGGGCGGCACAGATACGCAGTATTTT; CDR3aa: CAVMRGGGTDTQYF
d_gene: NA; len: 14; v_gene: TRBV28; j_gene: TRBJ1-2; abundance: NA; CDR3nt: TGTGCCAGCAGTTCCCACCCTACGAACTATGGCTACACCTTC; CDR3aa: CASSSHPTNYGYTF
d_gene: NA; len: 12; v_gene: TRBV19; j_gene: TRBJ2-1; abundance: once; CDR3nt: TGTGCCAGTAGTATACAGGGGTATGAGCAGTTCTTC; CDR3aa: CASSIQGYEQFF
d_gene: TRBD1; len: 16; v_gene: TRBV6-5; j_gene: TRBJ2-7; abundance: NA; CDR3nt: TGTGCCAGCAGTTACTCACGGCAGGGGGCCGTATACGAGCAGTACTTC; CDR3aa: CASSYSRQGAVYEQYF
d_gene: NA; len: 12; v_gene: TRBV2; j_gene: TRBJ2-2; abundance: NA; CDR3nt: TGTGCCAGCAGGAAGGACACCGGGGAGCTGTTTTTT; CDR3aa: CASRKDTGELFF
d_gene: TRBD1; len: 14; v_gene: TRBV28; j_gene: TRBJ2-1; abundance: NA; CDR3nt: TGTGCCAGCAGTTCAGGGGGTTTCTACAATGAGCAGTTCTTC; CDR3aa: CASSSGGFYNEQFF
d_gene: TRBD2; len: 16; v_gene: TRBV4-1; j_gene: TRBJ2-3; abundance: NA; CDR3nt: TGCGCCAGCAGCCAAGCAGCGGGGAGTAATACAGATACGCAGTATTTT; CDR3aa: CASSQAAGSNTDTQYF
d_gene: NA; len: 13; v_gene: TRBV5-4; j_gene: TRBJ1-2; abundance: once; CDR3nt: TGTGCCAGCAGCTTAGGGGAGGGGTATGGCTACACCTTC; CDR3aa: CASSLGEGYGYTF
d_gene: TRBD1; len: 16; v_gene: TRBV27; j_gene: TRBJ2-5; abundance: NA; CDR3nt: TGTGCCAGCAGTTTCAGGGACAGGGGCCCGGCAGAGACCCAGTACTTC; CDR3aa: CASSFRDRGPAETQYF
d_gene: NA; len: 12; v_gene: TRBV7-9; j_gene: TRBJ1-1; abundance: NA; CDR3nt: TGTGCCAGCTGGGGGACGGGGGTTGGGCCTTTCTTT; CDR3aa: CASWGTGVGPFF
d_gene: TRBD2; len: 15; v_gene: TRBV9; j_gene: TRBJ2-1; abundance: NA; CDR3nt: TGTGCCAGCAGCCCCCCGGGACTAGAGCTCCTTGAGCAGTTCTTC; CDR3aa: CASSPPGLELLEQFF
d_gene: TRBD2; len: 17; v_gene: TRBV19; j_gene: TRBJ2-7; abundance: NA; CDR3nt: TGTGCCAGTAGTATAGCCCCGGGTAGCGGGAGAAGGGACGAGCAGTACTTC; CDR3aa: CASSIAPGSGRRDEQYF
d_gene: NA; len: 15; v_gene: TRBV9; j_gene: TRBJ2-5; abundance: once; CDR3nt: TGTGCCAGCAGCGTAGGAGATTCAGACCCCTTTGGGCAGTACTTC; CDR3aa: CASSVGDSDPFGQYF
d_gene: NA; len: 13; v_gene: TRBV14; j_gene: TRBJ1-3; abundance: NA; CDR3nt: TGTGCCAGCAGCGGAAGCTCTGGAAACACCATATATTTT; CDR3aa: CASSGSSGNTIYF
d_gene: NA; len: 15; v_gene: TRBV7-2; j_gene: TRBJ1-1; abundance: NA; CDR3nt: TGTGCCAGCAGCCCCCTCCTAGGGGGTTCCACTGAAGCTTTCTTT; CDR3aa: CASSPLLGGSTEAFF
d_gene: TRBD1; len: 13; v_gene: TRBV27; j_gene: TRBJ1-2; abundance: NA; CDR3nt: TGTGCCAGCAGATCGACAGGGGGCTATGGCTACACCTTC; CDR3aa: CASRSTGGYGYTF
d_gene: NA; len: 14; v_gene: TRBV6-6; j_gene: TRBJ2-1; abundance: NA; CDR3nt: TGTGCCAGCTCGACCGCCAGCTCCTACAATGAGCAGTTCTTC; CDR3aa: CASSTASSYNEQFF
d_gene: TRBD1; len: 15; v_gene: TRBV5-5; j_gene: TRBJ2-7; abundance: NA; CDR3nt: TGTGCCAGCAGCTATTTACGGGACAGAAACTACGAGCAGTACTTC; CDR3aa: CASSYLRDRNYEQYF
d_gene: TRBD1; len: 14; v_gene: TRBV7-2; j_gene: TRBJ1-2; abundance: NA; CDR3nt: TGTGCCAGCAGCTTAGGACAGGGGGCTGATGGCTACACCTTC; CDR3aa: CASSLGQGADGYTF
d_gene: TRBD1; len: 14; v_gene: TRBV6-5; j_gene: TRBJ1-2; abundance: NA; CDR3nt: TGTGCCAGCAGACCACCAGGGACAGGATATGGCTACACCTTC; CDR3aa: CASRPPGTGYGYTF
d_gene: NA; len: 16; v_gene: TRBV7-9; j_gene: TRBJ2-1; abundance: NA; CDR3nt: TGTGCCAGCAGCCCACGGCCTACAGGGGGGGGAGATGAGCAGTTCTTC; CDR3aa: CASSPRPTGGGDEQFF
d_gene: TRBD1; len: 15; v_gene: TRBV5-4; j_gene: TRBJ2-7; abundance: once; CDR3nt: TGTGCCAGCAGGTATGGGACAGGTAAAACCTACGAGCAGTACTTC; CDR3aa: CASRYGTGKTYEQYF
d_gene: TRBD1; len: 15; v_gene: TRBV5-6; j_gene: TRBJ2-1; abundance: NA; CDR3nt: TGTGCCAGCAGCGTCCGGGACAGGGTTTACAATGAGCAGTTCTTC; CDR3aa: CASSVRDRVYNEQFF
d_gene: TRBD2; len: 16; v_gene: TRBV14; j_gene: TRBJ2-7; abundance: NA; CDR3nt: TGTGCCAGCAGCCAAGGATTGCGGGAGGTAACCTACGAGCAGTACTTC; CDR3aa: CASSQGLREVTYEQYF
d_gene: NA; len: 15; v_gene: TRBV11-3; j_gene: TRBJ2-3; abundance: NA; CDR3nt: TGTGCCAGCAGCTCCGAGATAACACCGGGAGATACGCAGTATTTT; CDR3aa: CASSSEITPGDTQYF
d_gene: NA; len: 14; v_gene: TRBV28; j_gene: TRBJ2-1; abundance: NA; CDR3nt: TGTGCCAGCAAACTATCGGACTCCTACAATGAGCAGTTCTTC; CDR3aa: CASKLSDSYNEQFF
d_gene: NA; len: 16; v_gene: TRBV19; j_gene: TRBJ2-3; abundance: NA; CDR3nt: TGTGCCAGTAGTATTGATTCAGGGGGGCTGAGTGATACGCAGTATTTT; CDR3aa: CASSIDSGGLSDTQYF